This TCR beta chain derives from a study of radiation and T cells in renal cell carcinoma (dated by TCRdb to 2019 to 2021). Broadly, across the study: A total of around 53 samples underwent TCR beta sequencing, made up of 25 or so tumors and about 27 peripheral blood samples. The final blood draw was performed at 4 weeks after radiation, at the same time as nephrectomy. Across all 55 or so samples, under 5,000,000 unique CDR3 nucleotide sequences, encoding 2,658,974 unique CDR3 amino acid sequences, were identified.

V is cut back by 0 bases and J by 4 bases, with 3 bases in the junction unmatched. CDR3 length: 16 amino acids, cysteine to phenylalanine. CDR3 DNA only is kept here, 48 bases in frame from base 1. Looking up the germline V gene yields CDR1 MGHRA and CDR2 YSYEKL. TCR beta libraries were generated from genomic DNA with the immunoSEQ kit, following the manufacturer's recommendations. Library preparation used a first multiplex PCR with proprietary primers, then a second PCR adding unique barcodes, with bead cleanups after each round. A kit-provided positive control reaction and a negative control reaction were included in every sample batch. The final libraries were assessed on an Agilent 4200 TapeStation D1000 ScreenTape, pooled by volume, and quantified by qPCR. Sequencing ran on an Illumina NextSeq500 with a MidOutput 150-cycle cartridge, using 156 Read1 and 15 Index1 cycles with kit custom primers. The pooled library was loaded at around 1 pM with a roughly 22% PhiX control spike-in. In the paper's pipeline: The vendor-processed data were analyzed in R, and a clonotype was defined as all T cells that share the same CDR3 nucleotide sequence. For clone abundance analyses, frequencies were normalized to the 10,000 most abundant clones per sample. Public T cell clones, which averaged fewer than five per sample, were excluded before analysis. A difference in abundance of at least 32-fold between compartments was used to define tumor-enriched and baseline blood-enriched clonotypes. A beta-binomial differential abundance model was applied to find clonotypes that expanded or contracted between blood time points. Similarity between tumor and blood repertoires was quantified using the Baroni-Urbani and Buser coefficient, and groups were compared with two-tailed Wilcoxon tests in R. TCRdb mirrors the immuneACCESS table, restricted to in-frame sequences. Some clones are absent from its copies; in checked studies, under half trace to an unresolved V gene, and the reason for the others is unknown. The DNA was the basis for D and trimming; V, J and clone size are from that table. The sample table records some 81,000 clones; around 89% of these occur just once. The top ten clones comprise approximately 6.2% of the sample.

Taken with the paper, the label for time point translates to: blood 4 weeks post-SBRT, at nephrectomy. The sample's treatment or condition label, decoded: 15 Gy SBRT to primary tumor, nephrectomy 4 weeks later. Samples came from a clinical trial, in which primary renal cell carcinomas received 15 Gy stereotactic body radiation therapy followed by nephrectomy 4 weeks later. Serial peripheral blood from radiation-treated patients was sampled at baseline, 2 weeks and 4 weeks after SBRT to track tumor-enriched clonotypes. Every patient's renal cell carcinoma showed clear cell pathology. The QIAamp DNA Blood Mini Kit (Qiagen) was used to prepare genomic DNA for TCR sequencing. The analyses included just those samples that passed every quality control check. In the case of this clone: This clone's antigen is unknown. It has no much larger one-base neighbor in the sample; base qualities were not kept.

The investigation overall reported the following: Top tumor clonotypes rose in blood from baseline to 2 weeks post-radiation, then contracted by 4 weeks, suggesting transient expansion of tumor-resident clones. Because pretreatment tumor biopsies were not available, the baseline intratumoral presence of clonotypes could not be determined. Because the trial had a single-armed design, the trial could not examine how radiation dose or scheduling affected the TCR repertoire. Tracking of blood repertoire dynamics stopped at roughly 29 days after treatment, with no follow-up past that point.

The chain couples TRBV4-1 to TRBJ2-3, and TRBD2 aligns with 11 junction nucleotides. The receptor was isolated from a woman between 65 and 79 years old with renal cell carcinoma. Sequencing was performed on blood, taken from a patient whose treatment included radiotherapy and nephrectomy. The CDR3 here reads CASSQEELAGADTQYF. The DNA sequence is given as TGCGCCAGCAGCCAAGAAGAACTAGCGGGGGCAGATACGCAGTATTTT.